The 15 T cell receptor beta chains listed next were all sequenced from one sample in a study of blood T cell repertoires in COVID-19. Produced via immunoSEQ multiplex PCR; TCRdb's table is partial and in-frame only. Of under 550,000 clones in the sample, about 90% were seen once. Sequencing was done on a sample of peripheral blood. These receptors all come from a man aged 18 to 30 with COVID-19, enrolled during active disease.

The CDR3 sequence is CASSQDGLETQYF. The CDR3 DNA reads as TGTGCCAGCAGCCAAGACGGGTTAGAGACCCAGTACTTC. The chain has TRBV3-1 (or the pseudogene TRBV3-2) and TRBJ2-5; D not certain. Germline CDR1 reads LGHDT; CDR2 reads YNNKEL (reference sequence). Trimming took 0 bases from V and 4 from J, leaving 6 bases between them. The CDR3 runs to 13 residues.

This sequence joins TRBV27 and TRBJ2-7; 11 bases are a match to TRBD2. Germline loops: CDR1 MNHEY, CDR2 SMNVEV (reference sequence). This CDR3 region has 14 residues. The junction had 3 bases not matched to a gene; V was cut back by 2 bases and J by 6 bases. The CDR3 nucleotides are TGTGCCAGCAGTTTAGCTCTAGCGGGAGGCGAGCAGTACTTC. It codes for CASSLALAGGEQYF.

The rearrangement uses TRBV19 and TRBJ1-6, with D maybe TRBD1 (5 bases). In germline, CDR1 is LNHDA, CDR2 SQIVND (reference sequence). CDR3 length equals 18 residues. V was pared by 10 bases and J by 5 bases, with 27 bases between. This CDR3 is CATKGEWGTTEHNSPLHF. As DNA, the CDR3 is TGTGCCACCAAGGGTGAATGGGGAACGACAGAACATAATTCACCCCTCCACTTT.

This chain connects TRBV6-5 to TRBJ2-4; D might be TRBD2 (6 bases). V lost 2 bases to trimming and J lost 0 bases, with 11 bases between them. The CDR3 sequence is 16 residues long. The germline V gene has CDR1 MNHEY and CDR2 SVGAGI. CDR3 sequence: CASSYAPGLAKNIQYF. CDR3 nucleotides: TGTGCCAGCAGTTACGCTCCGGGACTAGCCAAAAACATTCAGTACTTC.

The chain uses TRBV7-2 and TRBJ2-7, with a possible D match to TRBD2 (5 bases). CDR1 SGHTA and CDR2 FQGNSA come from the germline V gene. Between the trimmed V and J ends, which lost 1 base and 3 bases, there was a span of 10 bases. The CDR3 sequence is 14 residues long. The CDR3 nucleotides are TGTGCCAGCAGCTTAGGTAGCGAGGACTACGAGCAGTACTTC. Amino acid sequence: CASSLGSEDYEQYF.

The chain is built from TRBV3-1 (or the pseudogene TRBV3-2) and TRBJ2-1; maybe TRBD2 (6 bases). Germline V CDR1 and CDR2: LGHDT, YNNKEL (reference sequence). This CDR3 contains 15 residues. Trimming took off 3 bases at V and 5 bases at J, with 14 bases between the two ends. CDR3 nucleotide sequence: TGTGCCAGCAGCCATAGACTAGTTCGCCACAATGAGCAGTTCTTC. Translated, it gives CASSHRLVRHNEQFF.

The J gene is TRBJ1-5, the V gene TRBV7-9; perhaps TRBD1 as D (5 bases). Germline CDR1 SEHNR, CDR2 FQNEAQ (reference sequence). This CDR3 comprises 15 residues. The V end was cut by 0 bases, the J end by 2 bases, with 8 bases between. CDR3 residues: CASSLAGGGNQPQHF. CDR3 coding DNA: TGTGCCAGCAGCTTAGCCGGAGGGGGCAATCAGCCCCAGCATTTT.

This clone was seen a single time. The CDR3 reads CASSTYVDTQYF. In nucleotides, the CDR3 is TGTGCCAGCAGCACCTACGTTGATACGCAGTATTTT. The chain recombines TRBV6-2 or TRBV6-3 with TRBJ2-3, with D hard to call. Germline CDR1 MNHEY, CDR2 SVGEGT. Between the trimmed V and J ends, which lost 6 bases and 6 bases, there was a span of 10 bases. The CDR3 consists of 12 residues.

The V call is TRBV4-1, the J call TRBJ1-5; TRBD1 agrees at 11 bases. Germline V gene sequence: CDR1 MGHRA, CDR2 YSYEKL. J gave up 6 bases and V 3 bases, and 7 bases lay outside the gene matches. The CDR3 is made up of 16 amino acids. The CDR3 DNA reads as TGCGCCAGCAGCCAGGTGGACAGGGGGCGGATTCAGCCCCAGCATTTT. It codes for CASSQVDRGRIQPQHF.

The V gene is TRBV5-4, the J gene TRBJ1-2; TRBD1 matches 10 bases. CDR1 is SGHNT and CDR2 is YYREEE in the germline V gene (reference sequence). Germline trimming cut 4 bases from V and 8 bases from J; bases unmatched to any gene: 14. This CDR3 comprises 16 residues. The CDR3 nucleotides read TGTGCCAGCAGCCCGGGGGGGACAGGGGCTCCGCGGGGCTACACCTTC. Protein product: CASSPGGTGAPRGYTF.

The V call is TRBV6-1, the J call TRBJ1-2; a weak D match, TRBD1 (5 bases). Germline V lookup: CDR1 MNHNS, CDR2 SASEGT. The CDR3 is made up of 13 amino acids. Trimming pared 3 bases from V and 2 bases from J, leaving 7 bases between. The CDR3 DNA is TGTGCCAGCAGTGATCAGGGAAACTATGGCTACACCTTC. This gives the protein CASSDQGNYGYTF.

The chain recombines TRBV19 with TRBJ1-2; D perhaps matches TRBD1 (5 bases). This CDR3 has 16 amino acids. Germline V gene data show CDR1 as LNHDA and CDR2 as SQIVND (reference sequence). Trimming stripped 3 bases from V and 4 bases from J, with 18 bases between. For the CDR3, the DNA is TGTGCCAGTAGTATGGGGACTCGGGGCAATGGCTATGGCTACACCTTC. Its protein is CASSMGTRGNGYGYTF.

The V and J genes are TRBV24-1 and TRBJ2-7; TRBD1 matches at 9 bases. The germline V gene encodes CDR1 KGHDR and CDR2 SFDVKD. The CDR3 covers 16 residues. The J segment lost 0 bases and the V segment lost 4 bases, leaving 6 bases of the junction unmatched. The CDR3 region is CATSETGTGTSYEQYF. The CDR3 DNA follows: TGTGCCACCAGTGAGACCGGGACAGGGACCTCCTACGAGCAGTACTTC.

The chain couples TRBV25-1 to TRBJ2-2, with 7 positions matching TRBD2. CDR1 is MGHDK and CDR2 is SYGVNS in the germline V gene. V trimming: 2 bases; J trimming: 7 bases; junction bases outside the gene matches: 7. The length of the CDR3 is 15 residues. The CDR3 is CASSERGDGIGELFF. For the CDR3, the DNA is TGTGCCAGCAGTGAACGGGGGGATGGAATCGGGGAGCTGTTTTTT.

V is TRBV19 and J is TRBJ2-1; 8 nucleotides line up with TRBD1. With 4 bases clipped from V and 3 bases from J, the junction kept 11 bases outside the gene matches. CDR1 is LNHDA and CDR2 is SQIVND in the germline V gene (reference sequence). CDR3 size: 17 residues. The CDR3 coding sequence is TGTGCCAGTAGTAAACAGGGGGTGCAGAAGGTCTACAATGAGCAGTTCTTC. As protein: CASSKQGVQKVYNEQFF.